Detailed here is one T cell receptor beta chain. The antigen is unknown. This sample stems from a study of cytomegalovirus exposure and HLA in healthy donors. Study-wide points: In an earlier analysis, in some 600 donors, most V segments appeared productive either ~87% or ~30% of the time.

CDR1 is GTSNPN and CDR2 is SVGIG in the germline V gene (reference sequence). The CDR3 is 13 amino acids. V lost 2 bases and J lost 4, with 9 bases in between. PCR primers comprised 60 Vbeta and 13 Jbeta primers. Sequencing used immunoSEQ multiplex PCR; TCRdb keeps in-frame clones, though not all of them. The sample has some 150,000 clones, approximately 80% seen once. The chain has TRBV30 and TRBJ1-5; D not certain. The TCR originated in a woman between 50 and 59 years old in good health and CMV-seropositive. The sample was PBMCs. The CDR3 DNA is TGTGCCTGGAGTAATGCAGAAAATCAGCCCCAGCATTTT. Protein: CAWSNAENQPQHF. Supplemented by reference TRBV30 and TRBJ1-5, the full variable domain reads SQTIHQWPATLVQPVGSPLSLECTVEGTSNPNLYWYRQAAGRGLQLLFYSVGIGQISSEVPQNLSASRPQDRQFILSSKKLLLSDSGFYLCAWSNAENQPQHFGDGTRLSIL.